This TCR beta chain emerged from a study of identical twins. Study-level points and caveats: The more abundant beta clonotypes in cord blood had fewer insertions, and memory repertoires did not show this.

This clonotype was picked up many times. The target antigen is unknown. The V gene's germline CDR1 is MNHEY and CDR2 SVGEGT. V was cut by 6 bases and J by 5 bases, with 19 bases left in between. The CDR3 has 15 amino acids. Template switching added a universal primer site, and cDNA bore unique molecular identifiers. From the 5' RACE reads, TCRdb called clonotypes with MiXCR, one entry per CDR3 protein. Among about 150,000 distinct CDR3 sequences listed, 3% to 4.5% were seen once. This sequence joins TRBV6-2 or TRBV6-3 and TRBJ1-2; the D gene is possibly TRBD1 (5 bases). The specimen sequenced was memory T cells sorted from blood. The source is a man aged 18 to 30 in good health. The CDR3 DNA reads TGTGCCAGCAGCCCTACCCTTGACAGTGGGTATGGCTACACCTTC. Translation gives CASSPTLDSGYGYTF.